There are many counts of the clone carrying this T cell receptor (beta chain). What it binds is unknown. This specimen belongs to a study of T cells in Graves' hyperthyroidism and ophthalmopathy. Study-wide points: Blood shared most expanded thyroid clonotypes above 0.001.

RNA transcripts provided the source from which TCR beta CDR3 regions were amplified. RT-PCR in the first round (using the HTBI primer set) targeted the TCR CDR3. TCRdb redid the calling of the multiplex PCR reads with MiXCR, one entry per CDR3 protein. This sample has 500,000 or so distinct CDR3 sequences, with about a sixth found just once. V dropped 0 bases and J dropped 5 bases, with 1 base sitting between them. The CDR3 extends over 11 amino acids. Germline V gene sequence: CDR1 LGHDT, CDR2 YNNKEL (reference sequence). Diagnosis relied on clinical symptoms, serum thyroxine and TRAb, thyroid ultrasound and orbital computed tomography.

V is TRBV3-1 and J is TRBJ1-1; D not resolved. The clonotype comes from a woman under 30 with Graves' ophthalmopathy. Sequenced sample: blood. The CDR3 loop is CASSQDTEAFF. In DNA form, the CDR3 reads TGTGCCAGCAGCCAAGATACTGAAGCTTTCTTT.